The source of this T cell receptor (beta chain) is a study of blood T cell repertoires in COVID-19. The overall study: T cells, B-cell-depleted T cells, or PBMCs provided the cDNA or gDNA that served as material.

The CDR3 extends over 13 amino acids. The germline gives CDR1 SGHTA, CDR2 FQGNSA. Losses at the gene ends were 4 bases for V and 5 bases for J; bases not matched to a gene: 4. In the authors' methods: Researchers report that nucleated cell counts were estimated from reference gene primer amplification. TCRdb's table, derived via immunoSEQ multiplex PCR, lists solely in-frame clones and lacks some. The DNA gave D and trimming, while V, J and clone size come from that table. The sample has about 150,000 clones, approximately 80% seen once. Sequencing was performed on peripheral blood. This chain uses TRBV7-2 with TRBJ2-7; 8 bases fit TRBD2. This receptor was taken from a man in his 60s with active or convalescent COVID-19. The CDR3 DNA reads TGTGCCAGCAGCTCCGGACTAGCCAACGAGCAGTACTTC. As protein: CASSSGLANEQYF.